The 13 T cell receptor beta chains listed next were all sequenced from one sample in a study of blood T cell repertoires in COVID-19. Only in-frame clones appear in the TCRdb table, and some are missing; sequencing was by immunoSEQ multiplex PCR. The sample lists approximately 100,000 clones; approximately 85% were seen once. The sequenced sample consisted of peripheral blood. The receptors originated from a human donor in a cohort sampled during active COVID-19.

V gene TRBV6-5 combines with J gene TRBJ2-1, with D uncertain. The CDR3 runs 16 residues. Looked up from germline, CDR1 is MNHEY and CDR2 is SVGAGI. V was clipped by 2 bases and J by 0 bases, with 11 bases between them. CDR3 loop: CASSYGRYLSYNEQFF. DNA of the CDR3: TGTGCCAGCAGTTACGGTAGATACCTCTCCTACAATGAGCAGTTCTTC.

In this sample, this clone turned up a few times. The chain couples TRBV11-2 to TRBJ2-3; 16 nucleotides align to TRBD2. The CDR3 consists of 16 residues. The V gene's germline CDR1 is SGHAT and CDR2 FQNNGV. V lost 4 bases, J lost 4 bases, and 2 bases stayed unmatched. CDR3 amino acids: CASSYGTSGGADTQYF. The DNA for the CDR3 is TGTGCCAGCAGCTACGGGACTAGCGGGGGGGCAGATACGCAGTATTTT.

The chain couples TRBV4-1 to TRBJ1-1; D gene unclear. CDR3 length: 15 residues. V was pared by 1 base and J by 3 bases, with 12 bases between. Germline-derived CDR1 and CDR2 are MGHRA and YSYEKL. Here the CDR3 reads CASSQAPGGYTEAFF. Here the CDR3 DNA reads TGCGCCAGCAGCCAAGCACCGGGAGGGTACACTGAAGCTTTCTTT.

This chain joins TRBV11-2 and TRBJ2-1, with D perhaps TRBD1 (5 bases). The germline V gene has CDR1 SGHAT and CDR2 FQNNGV. This CDR3 comprises 15 residues. V lost 5 bases, J lost 0 bases, and 11 bases lay in between. The CDR3 reads CASSRSQGSYNEQFF. The CDR3 bases are TGTGCCAGCAGCCGAAGCCAGGGCTCCTACAATGAGCAGTTCTTC.

The CDR3 sequence is CASSLRLSTDTQYF. The DNA of the CDR3 is TGTGCCAGCAGTTTAAGACTCAGCACAGATACGCAGTATTTT. The chain links TRBV28 to TRBJ2-3; the D is unclear. V gave up 2 bases and J gave up 0 bases, with 6 bases separating them. CDR3 length: 14 residues. From germline, CDR1 is MDHEN and CDR2 SYDVKM. The variable domain in full, with the rest retrieved from reference TRBV28 and TRBJ2-3, is DVKVTQSSRYLVKRTGEKVFLECVQDMDHENMFWYRQDPGLGLRLIYFSYDVKMKEKGDIPEGYSVSREKKERFSLILESASTNQTSMYLCASSLRLSTDTQYFGPGTRLTVL.

The chain combines TRBV7-9 with TRBJ2-1; TRBD2 aligns across 13 bases. CDR1 is SEHNR and CDR2 is FQNEAQ in the germline V gene (reference sequence). CDR3 size: 18 residues. Trimming cost V 2 bases and J 4 bases; bases outside gene matches: 8. CDR3 coding DNA: TGTGCCAGCAGCTTACCGCCAGGACTAGCGGGGGTATACAATGAGCAGTTCTTC. Translating gives CASSLPPGLAGVYNEQFF. The variable domain in full, completed from reference TRBV7-9 and TRBJ2-1, reads DTGVSQNPRHKITKRGQNVTFRCDPISEHNRLYWYRQTLGQGPEFLTYFQNEAQLEKSRLLSDRFSAERPKGSFSTLEIQRTEQGDSAMYLCASSLPPGLAGVYNEQFFGPGTRLTVL.

The V call is TRBV5-1, the J call TRBJ2-3, with 10 bases that match TRBD1. Germline V gene lookup returns CDR1 SGHRS and CDR2 YFSETQ. CDR3 length: 15 residues. V dropped 3 bases and J dropped 1; count of bases not matched to a gene: 2. The CDR3 coding sequence is TGCGCCAGCAGCTCCGGGACAGGGGGCACAGATACGCAGTATTTT. Its translation is CASSSGTGGTDTQYF.

The chain employs TRBV28 and TRBJ1-1; possibly TRBD1 for D (6 bases). Germline V CDR1 and CDR2: MDHEN, SYDVKM. The V end was cut by 6 bases, the J end by 7 bases, with 18 bases between. CDR3 size: 14 residues. The CDR3 bases are TGTGCCAGCAGCCGCGGTTTTGGGGGCGTTGAAGCTTTCTTT. Its protein is CASSRGFGGVEAFF.

The chain couples TRBV7-2 to TRBJ1-2, with TRBD1 identical over 9 bases. The ends lost 4 bases at V and 7 bases at J; junction bases unmatched: 7. The CDR3 length is 14 residues. Looked up from germline, CDR1 is SGHTA and CDR2 is FQGNSA. The CDR3 sequence: CASSSRQGGGGYTF. In DNA, the CDR3 is TGTGCCAGCAGCTCGAGACAGGGGGGAGGTGGCTACACCTTC.

This chain uses TRBV5-1 with TRBJ2-7, with D possibly matching TRBD2 (5 bases). The CDR3 contains 15 residues. Deletions cut 4 bases from V and 7 bases from J, with 21 bases between. The germline V gene encodes CDR1 SGHRS and CDR2 YFSETQ. The CDR3 sequence is CASSRGGEGGSEQYF. The CDR3 nucleotides read TGCGCCAGCAGCCGTGGTGGAGAGGGTGGGAGTGAGCAGTACTTC.

This chain joins TRBV11-2 and TRBJ2-3; possibly TRBD1 for D (6 bases). The V end was cut by 5 bases, the J end by 4 bases, with 10 bases between. Germline V gene sequence: CDR1 SGHAT, CDR2 FQNNGV. This CDR3 has 13 amino acids. CDR3 in amino acids: CASSPQGPDTQYF. The CDR3 bases are TGTGCCAGCAGCCCGCAGGGGCCAGATACGCAGTATTTT.

V and J are TRBV20-1 and TRBJ2-7, with D unresolved. Per germline, CDR1 DFQATT and CDR2 SNEGSKA (reference sequence). The V and J ends lost 2 bases and 6 bases respectively, with 8 bases between them. The CDR3 runs to 11 residues. Written as DNA, the CDR3 is TGCAGTGCTAGATTTATCTCCGAGCAGTACTTC. This sequence encodes CSARFISEQYF.

V usage is TRBV13 and J usage is TRBJ1-1, with unresolved D. Germline CDR1 is PRHDT and CDR2 is FYEKMQ (reference sequence). V shed 1 base and J shed 3 bases, with 12 bases lying between them. This CDR3 is built from 15 residues. CDR3 nucleotides: TGTGCCAGCAGCTTAGTAGCCAATAAAGACACTGAAGCTTTCTTT. Protein sequence: CASSLVANKDTEAFF.